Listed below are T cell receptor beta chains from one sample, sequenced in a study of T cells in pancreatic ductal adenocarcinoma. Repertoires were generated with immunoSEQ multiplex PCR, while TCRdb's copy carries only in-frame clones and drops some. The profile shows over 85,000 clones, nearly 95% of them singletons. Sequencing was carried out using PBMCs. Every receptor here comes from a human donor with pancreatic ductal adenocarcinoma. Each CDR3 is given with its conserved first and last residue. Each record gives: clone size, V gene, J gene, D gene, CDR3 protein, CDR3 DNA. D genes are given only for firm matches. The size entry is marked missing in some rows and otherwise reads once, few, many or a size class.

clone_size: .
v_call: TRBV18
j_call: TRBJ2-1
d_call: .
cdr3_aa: CASSPYGSSYNEQFF
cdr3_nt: TGTGCCAGCTCACCGTACGGGAGCTCCTACAATGAGCAGTTCTTC

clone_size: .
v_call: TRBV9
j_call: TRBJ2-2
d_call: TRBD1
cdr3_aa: CASSAQGAFGELFF
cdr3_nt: TGTGCCAGCAGCGCGCAGGGGGCTTTCGGGGAGCTGTTTTTT

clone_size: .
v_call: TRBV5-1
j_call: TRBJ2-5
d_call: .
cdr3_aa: CASSPLTLSGETQYF
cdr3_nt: TGCGCCAGCAGCCCCCTGACCCTCTCGGGAGAGACCCAGTACTTC

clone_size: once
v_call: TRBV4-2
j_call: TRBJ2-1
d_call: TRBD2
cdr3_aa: CASSRTRGLAGGPRGEQFF
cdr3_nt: TGTGCCAGCAGCCGGACCCGAGGACTAGCGGGAGGGCCTCGGGGTGAGCAGTTCTTC

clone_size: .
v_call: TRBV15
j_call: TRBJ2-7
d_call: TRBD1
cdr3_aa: CATSRDRGQGANEQYF
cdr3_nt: TGTGCCACCAGCAGAGATCGCGGACAGGGGGCTAACGAGCAGTACTTC

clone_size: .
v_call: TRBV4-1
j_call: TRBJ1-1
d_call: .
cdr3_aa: CASSQAGFTEAFF
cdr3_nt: TGCGCCAGCAGCCAAGCGGGATTCACTGAAGCTTTCTTT

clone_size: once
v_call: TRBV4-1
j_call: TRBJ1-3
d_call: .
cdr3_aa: CASSTVADSGNTIYF
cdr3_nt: TGCGCCAGCAGCACCGTAGCAGACTCTGGAAACACCATATATTTT

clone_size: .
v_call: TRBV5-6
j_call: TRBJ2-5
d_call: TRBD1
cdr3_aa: CASSLDRGHIKTQYF
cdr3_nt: TGTGCCAGCAGCTTGGACAGGGGGCATATAAAGACCCAGTACTTC

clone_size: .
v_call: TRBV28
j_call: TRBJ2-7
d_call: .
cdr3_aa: CASSLPGRAYEQYF
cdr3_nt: TGTGCCAGCAGTTTACCCGGCAGGGCCTACGAGCAGTACTTC

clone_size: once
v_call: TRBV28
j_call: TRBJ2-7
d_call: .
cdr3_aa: CASSNPTGEQYF
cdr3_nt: TGTGCCAGCAGTAACCCGACGGGGGAGCAGTACTTC

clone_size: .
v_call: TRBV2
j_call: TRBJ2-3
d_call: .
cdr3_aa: CASSVSPGASDTQYF
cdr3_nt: TGTGCCAGCAGTGTTTCCCCGGGAGCTTCAGATACGCAGTATTTT

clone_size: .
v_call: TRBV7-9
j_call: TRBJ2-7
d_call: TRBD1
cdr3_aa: CASSLMGQTHEQYF
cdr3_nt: TGTGCCAGCAGCTTAATGGGACAGACCCACGAGCAGTACTTC

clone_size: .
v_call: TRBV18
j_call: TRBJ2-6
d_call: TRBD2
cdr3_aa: CASSPDLAGVSGANVLTF
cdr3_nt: TGTGCCAGCTCACCGGACCTAGCGGGAGTTTCTGGGGCCAACGTCCTGACTTTC

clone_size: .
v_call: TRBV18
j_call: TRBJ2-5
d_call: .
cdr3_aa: CASSPPLPNPLQETQYF
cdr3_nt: TGTGCCAGCTCACCACCGTTACCTAACCCCTTGCAAGAGACCCAGTACTTC

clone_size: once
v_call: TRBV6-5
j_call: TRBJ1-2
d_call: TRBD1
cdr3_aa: CASRPDRGGYGYTF
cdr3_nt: TGTGCCAGCAGGCCGGACAGGGGCGGGTATGGCTACACCTTC

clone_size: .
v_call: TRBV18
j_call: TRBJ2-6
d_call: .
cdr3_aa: CASSRASATSGANVLTF
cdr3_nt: TGTGCCAGCTCTAGGGCTAGCGCAACCTCTGGGGCCAACGTCCTGACTTTC

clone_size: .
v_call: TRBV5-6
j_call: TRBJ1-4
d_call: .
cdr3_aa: CASSRIGEDRSEKLFF
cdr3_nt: TGTGCCAGCAGCCGTATAGGGGAGGACCGAAGTGAAAAACTGTTTTTT

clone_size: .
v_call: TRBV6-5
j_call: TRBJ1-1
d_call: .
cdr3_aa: CASSFITGLPFF
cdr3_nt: TGTGCCAGCAGTTTTATAACAGGGCTTCCTTTCTTT

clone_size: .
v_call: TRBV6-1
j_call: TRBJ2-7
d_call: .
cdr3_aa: CASSDGYEQYF
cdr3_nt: TGTGCCAGCAGTGACGGCTACGAGCAGTACTTC

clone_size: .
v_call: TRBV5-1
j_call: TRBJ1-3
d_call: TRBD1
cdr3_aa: CASGQGFGNTIYF
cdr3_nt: TGCGCCAGCGGACAGGGATTCGGAAACACCATATATTTT

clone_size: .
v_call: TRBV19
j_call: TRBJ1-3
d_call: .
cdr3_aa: CASSIAGQIKTDTIYF
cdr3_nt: TGTGCCAGTAGTATCGCGGGGCAGATCAAGACGGACACCATATATTTT

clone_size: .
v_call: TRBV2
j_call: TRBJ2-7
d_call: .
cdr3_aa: CASSPDSPPLGYF
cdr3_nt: TGTGCCAGCAGTCCGGACTCCCCCCCCTTAGGGTACTTC